The rows below give T cell receptor beta chains drawn from one sample of a study of blood T cell repertoires in COVID-19. TCRdb keeps only in-frame clones here, not all; method: immunoSEQ multiplex PCR. The sample includes 120,000 to 150,000 clones, 70% to 85% seen only once; the top ten take roughly 7.2%. The material sequenced was peripheral blood. These TCRs come from a woman aged 50 to 65 in a cohort sampled during active or convalescent COVID-19. Each CDR3 is given with its conserved first and last residue. The order of the fields is J gene, V gene, D gene, clone size, CDR3 DNA, CDR3 protein. The D gene is left open where the match is weak. Size tells how often a clone was seen (once, few, many) or the class of an expanded clone, and some rows leave it out.

J: TRBJ2-7
V: TRBV4-3
D: TRBD1
size: NA
DNA: TGCGCCAGCAGCCCGGGACAGGGGAGCTACGAGCAGTACTTC
CDR3: CASSPGQGSYEQYF

J: TRBJ2-7
V: TRBV6-5
D: TRBD2
size: NA
DNA: TGTGCCAGCAGTTACAGAGGGACTAGCTCCTACGAGCAGTACTTC
CDR3: CASSYRGTSSYEQYF

J: TRBJ1-5
V: TRBV7-9
D: NA
size: NA
DNA: TGTGCCAGCAGCTCGGGTCTCATCAATCAGCCCCAGCATTTT
CDR3: CASSSGLINQPQHF

J: TRBJ2-1
V: TRBV30
D: NA
size: NA
DNA: TGTGCCTGGGGTACAGGGAACGGCTACAATGAGCAGTTCTTC
CDR3: CAWGTGNGYNEQFF

J: TRBJ1-1
V: TRBV14
D: TRBD1
size: few
DNA: TGTGCCAGCAGCCAAGGGACAGGGGGCTACCGTGAAGCTTTCTTT
CDR3: CASSQGTGGYREAFF

J: TRBJ1-5
V: TRBV6-5
D: NA
size: NA
DNA: TGTGCCAGCAGTTCGGCAGGATATGAGCCCCAGCATTTT
CDR3: CASSSAGYEPQHF

J: TRBJ2-7
V: TRBV7-8
D: TRBD1
size: NA
DNA: TGTGCCAGCAGCTCTCGGACAGGGGGCATATACGAGCAGTACTTC
CDR3: CASSSRTGGIYEQYF

J: TRBJ1-6
V: TRBV2
D: NA
size: NA
DNA: TGTGCCAGTACGCTGAGCTCCTATAATTCACCCCTCCACTTT
CDR3: CASTLSSYNSPLHF

J: TRBJ1-2
V: TRBV7-2
D: NA
size: NA
DNA: TGTGCCAGCAGCTTAGGGCAGTTTTCCTTCGGCTACACCTTC
CDR3: CASSLGQFSFGYTF

J: TRBJ1-6
V: TRBV18
D: NA
size: NA
DNA: TGTGCCAGCTCACCCGACAGCTATAATTCACCCCTCCACTTT
CDR3: CASSPDSYNSPLHF

J: TRBJ2-7
V: TRBV6-1
D: TRBD1
size: NA
DNA: TGTGCCAGCCTGGACAGGGTCTACGAGCAGTACTTC
CDR3: CASLDRVYEQYF

J: TRBJ2-3
V: TRBV9
D: TRBD2
size: NA
DNA: TGTGCCAGCAGCCCCCGGGGGGGGGACCGCACAGATACGCAGTATTTT
CDR3: CASSPRGGDRTDTQYF

J: TRBJ1-2
V: TRBV27
D: NA
size: NA
DNA: TGTGCCAGCAGTCCCTCCAGACAGACTAACTATGGCTACACCTTC
CDR3: CASSPSRQTNYGYTF

J: TRBJ2-1
V: TRBV7-9
D: TRBD2
size: NA
DNA: TGTGCCAGCAGCTTAGCGCGGCTAGCGGGGGCCTACAATGAGCAGTTCTTC
CDR3: CASSLARLAGAYNEQFF

J: TRBJ2-1
V: TRBV3-1/TRBV3-2
D: NA
size: NA
DNA: TGTGCCAGCAGCCTCTGGGGCCATGAGCAGTTCTTC
CDR3: CASSLWGHEQFF

J: TRBJ1-3
V: TRBV2
D: NA
size: NA
DNA: TGTGCCAGCAGTAGACAACCCCACTCTGGAAACACCATATATTTT
CDR3: CASSRQPHSGNTIYF

J: TRBJ1-1
V: TRBV12-3/TRBV12-4
D: NA
size: NA
DNA: TGTGCCAGCAGTTTGCGACAGCCGATTGAAGCTTTCTTT
CDR3: CASSLRQPIEAFF

J: TRBJ2-7
V: TRBV9
D: NA
size: NA
DNA: TGTGCCAGCAGCGTAGAGGGGGTTCCTCGGGAGCAGTACTTC
CDR3: CASSVEGVPREQYF

J: TRBJ2-3
V: TRBV3-1/TRBV3-2
D: TRBD1
size: NA
DNA: TGTGCCAGCAGCCAAGAAAGGGCGACAGGGCGCACAGATACGCAGTATTTT
CDR3: CASSQERATGRTDTQYF

J: TRBJ2-5
V: TRBV2
D: TRBD1
size: once
DNA: TGTGCCAGCAGTGAACTGGGGACAGGGCCGGAGACCCAGTACTTC
CDR3: CASSELGTGPETQYF

J: TRBJ1-3
V: TRBV11-3
D: NA
size: NA
DNA: TGTGCCAGCAGCCTTGGGGGCGACGGAAACACCATATATTTT
CDR3: CASSLGGDGNTIYF

J: TRBJ2-6
V: TRBV4-1
D: TRBD1
size: NA
DNA: TGCGCCAGCAGCCAAGATAGGACAGGGCGCTCTGGGGCCAACGTCCTGACTTTC
CDR3: CASSQDRTGRSGANVLTF

J: TRBJ1-6
V: TRBV7-4
D: NA
size: NA
DNA: TGTGCCAGCAGCTTCACCGACTCGGATATCACTTCTAATTCACCCCTCCACTTT
CDR3: CASSFTDSDITSNSPLHF

J: TRBJ1-1
V: TRBV16
D: NA
size: NA
DNA: TGTGCGGACAGCCTTCTGAACACTGAAGCTTTCTTT
CDR3: CADSLLNTEAFF

J: TRBJ1-1
V: TRBV18
D: TRBD1
size: NA
DNA: TGTGCCAGCTCACCACCGAATACAGGGGGATGGACTGAAGCTTTCTTT
CDR3: CASSPPNTGGWTEAFF

J: TRBJ2-2
V: TRBV19
D: NA
size: NA
DNA: TGTGCCAGTAGTGCCAACTCACGGACCGGGGAGCTGTTTTTT
CDR3: CASSANSRTGELFF

J: TRBJ2-1
V: TRBV7-6
D: TRBD1
size: NA
DNA: TGTGCCAGCAGCACACGACAGGGGACGTACAATGAGCAGTTCTTC
CDR3: CASSTRQGTYNEQFF

J: TRBJ2-3
V: TRBV25-1
D: NA
size: once
DNA: TGTGCCAGCAGTGACTCAGGGGCAGATACGCAGTATTTT
CDR3: CASSDSGADTQYF

J: TRBJ1-4
V: TRBV3-1/TRBV3-2
D: NA
size: NA
DNA: TGTGCCAGCAGCCAAGGGTCCCGGGGAGCCCCTTCTAATGAAAAACTGTTTTTT
CDR3: CASSQGSRGAPSNEKLFF

J: TRBJ2-1
V: TRBV5-1
D: TRBD2
size: NA
DNA: TGCGCCAGCAGCTTGGGAGGACTAGCGGGCAATGAGCAGTTCTTC
CDR3: CASSLGGLAGNEQFF

J: TRBJ2-7
V: TRBV9
D: NA
size: NA
DNA: TGTGCCAGCAGCGTAGGGCCCCTCTACGAGCAGTACTTC
CDR3: CASSVGPLYEQYF

J: TRBJ1-6
V: TRBV2
D: NA
size: NA
DNA: TGTGCCACACAGGGAGCGAGCTCCTATAATTCACCCCTCCACTTT
CDR3: CATQGASSYNSPLHF

J: TRBJ2-3
V: TRBV7-9
D: NA
size: NA
DNA: TGTGCCAGCAGTACCGAGCTTACTACAGGCCGTCCCCCAGATACGCAGTATTTT
CDR3: CASSTELTTGRPPDTQYF

J: TRBJ2-3
V: TRBV7-2
D: TRBD2
size: NA
DNA: TGTGCCAGCAGCTTATCGGGACTAGCGGGAACAGATACGCAGTATTTT
CDR3: CASSLSGLAGTDTQYF

J: TRBJ1-1
V: TRBV3-1/TRBV3-2
D: TRBD1
size: NA
DNA: TGTGCCAGCAGCCCGGGGACAGGGCGGAACACTGAAGCTTTCTTT
CDR3: CASSPGTGRNTEAFF

J: TRBJ2-6
V: TRBV5-4
D: NA
size: NA
DNA: TGTGCCAGCAGCATCGGGGGCTCTGGGGCCAACGTCCTGACTTTC
CDR3: CASSIGGSGANVLTF

J: TRBJ1-2
V: TRBV18
D: TRBD1
size: NA
DNA: TGTGCCAGCTCACCCGACAGGACAGGGGATGGCTACACCTTC
CDR3: CASSPDRTGDGYTF

J: TRBJ2-1
V: TRBV19
D: NA
size: NA
DNA: TGTGCCAGTAGCAGGAGGGGACAGAACTTGGATGAGCAGTTCTTC
CDR3: CASSRRGQNLDEQFF

J: TRBJ2-5
V: TRBV18
D: TRBD2
size: NA
DNA: TGTGCCAGCTCACCAGTCAGTTTCGAGCGGGGGAAGACCCAGTACTTC
CDR3: CASSPVSFERGKTQYF

J: TRBJ2-3
V: TRBV5-1
D: TRBD2
size: NA
DNA: TGCGCCAGCAGCCTACTAGCGGGGGCCATTAGCACAGATACGCAGTATTTT
CDR3: CASSLLAGAISTDTQYF

J: TRBJ2-1
V: TRBV5-1
D: TRBD1
size: NA
DNA: TGCGCCAGCAGCTCGGGACAGGGAGGGAATGAGCAGTTCTTC
CDR3: CASSSGQGGNEQFF

J: TRBJ1-2
V: TRBV4-3
D: TRBD1
size: few
DNA: TGCGCCAGCAGCCAGGACCGACAGGGCACCTATGGCTACACCTTC
CDR3: CASSQDRQGTYGYTF

J: TRBJ2-1
V: TRBV6-6
D: NA
size: few
DNA: TGTGCCAGCAGGGCAAGGACAGGAGGGTTGAATGAGCAGTTCTTC
CDR3: CASRARTGGLNEQFF

J: TRBJ2-5
V: TRBV7-2
D: TRBD2
size: NA
DNA: TGTGCCAGCAGCTTAGTCTGGCGGGGGGGAAAAAAAGAGACCCAGTACTTC
CDR3: CASSLVWRGGKKETQYF

J: TRBJ1-1
V: TRBV5-5
D: NA
size: NA
DNA: TGTGCCAGCAGTGAGGAAATCGCTGAAGCTTTCTTT
CDR3: CASSEEIAEAFF

J: TRBJ2-5
V: TRBV27
D: NA
size: NA
DNA: TGTGCCAGCGCCGGACACGGACAAGAGACCCAGTACTTC
CDR3: CASAGHGQETQYF

J: TRBJ1-4
V: TRBV18
D: TRBD1
size: NA
DNA: TGTGCCAGCTCCCAAGGGACAGTGGGGGAAAAACTGTTTTTT
CDR3: CASSQGTVGEKLFF

J: TRBJ2-3
V: TRBV7-2
D: NA
size: NA
DNA: TGTGCCAGCAAGGTGGCAGCGGTTACAGATACGCAGTATTTT
CDR3: CASKVAAVTDTQYF

J: TRBJ1-2
V: TRBV12-1
D: NA
size: NA
DNA: TGTGCCAGCAGCTTTACGGGGAGAAACTATGGCTACACCTTC
CDR3: CASSFTGRNYGYTF